The sequence of this TCR beta chain was determined in a study of blood T cell repertoires in COVID-19. Clones were sequenced by immunoSEQ multiplex PCR, and TCRdb holds only the in-frame ones, with some missing. The sample shows under 300,000 clones, about 88% of them seen only once. CDR1 is MDHEN, CDR2 SYDVKM, per germline. The CDR3 sequence is 17 residues long. Losses at the gene ends were 6 bases for V and 3 bases for J; bases not matched to a gene: 10. The V and J genes are TRBV28 and TRBJ2-3, with TRBD2 identical over 12 bases. The TCR was taken from a woman between 50 and 59 years old who had recovered from COVID-19. Sequencing was performed on PBMCs or T cells enriched from blood (not recorded which). This chain's CDR3 is CASSRRLAGVQTDTQYF. The CDR3 DNA reads TGTGCCAGCAGCCGGAGACTAGCGGGAGTTCAGACAGATACGCAGTATTTT.